The T cell receptor (beta chain) under discussion was sequenced for a study of shared clonotypes between healthy human individuals. Whole-study findings and limits: Sorted-subset sequencing was shown by rarefaction to be incomplete despite large depth. Clonotypes which were not shared had lower generation probabilities than clonotypes that all four donors shared. A handful of donors showed sharing of approximately 5% of naive CD4 clonotypes.

The data were produced by immunoSEQ multiplex PCR, yet TCRdb's version contains in-frame clones alone and is incomplete. The sample includes about 1.9 million clones, around 95% of them seen just once. As to this clone: Its matching antigen is unknown.

Terminally differentiated effector memory CD45RA+ cells were left out of the naive CD8 fraction, which was CD45RO-negative and positively selected for CCR7. There were no recent acute infections or vaccinations among the donors, who were healthy HIV-negative adults. This CDR3 spans 15 amino acids. The junction had 2 bases not matched to a gene; V was cut back by 3 bases and J by 3 bases. The V gene's germline CDR1 is SGDLS and CDR2 YYNGEE. Sequenced sample: naive CD8+ T cells from PBMCs. The receptor comes from a man aged 18-30 years in good health. Some clones in this sample may be carry-over from other donors' samples. J is TRBJ2-3 and V is TRBV9; 12 bases are a match to TRBD2. CDR3 bases: TGTGCCAGCAGCGGACTAGCGGGAGTTACAGATACGCAGTATTTT. It is translated as CASSGLAGVTDTQYF.